The 7 T cell receptor beta chains below come from one sample, sequenced in a study of T cell responses to AZD1222 COVID-19 vaccine. Libraries were prepared by immunoSEQ multiplex PCR; TCRdb keeps only in-frame clonotypes and omits some of them. The sample lists over 95,000 clones; around 84% were seen once. The source was peripheral blood, collected 28 days after the second AZD1222 dose. The receptors stem from an adult who received the AZD1222 COVID-19 vaccine.

The chain has TRBV19 and TRBJ1-2, with D maybe TRBD1 (6 bases). Deletions cut 6 bases from V and 4 bases from J, with 21 bases between. Germline V CDR1 and CDR2: LNHDA, SQIVND (reference sequence). This CDR3 has 16 residues. The CDR3 DNA reads as TGTGCCAGTAGGTCGCGGGGGGCCGAAGTTTCCTATGGCTACACCTTC. Encoded protein: CASRSRGAEVSYGYTF.

The V gene is TRBV19, the J gene TRBJ1-1; D may be TRBD1 (6 bases). This CDR3 has 15 amino acids. Trimming took off 1 base at V and 6 bases at J, with 15 bases between the two ends. Germline loops: CDR1 LNHDA, CDR2 SQIVND (reference sequence). Here the CDR3 reads CASSIAAGAYSEAFF. Here the CDR3 DNA reads TGTGCCAGTAGTATAGCAGCAGGGGCGTATTCTGAAGCTTTCTTT.

The chain joins TRBV6-2 or TRBV6-3 to TRBJ1-2; D is uncertain. The ends were cut back, 2 bases at V and 4 bases at J, with 8 bases in the middle. The CDR3 runs 13 residues. Germline values: CDR1 MNHEY, CDR2 SVGEGT. The CDR3 reads CASSYSERYGYTF. DNA for the CDR3: TGTGCCAGCAGTTACAGCGAACGCTATGGCTACACCTTC.

The chain joins TRBV3-1 (or the pseudogene TRBV3-2) to TRBJ2-3, with a tentative D call TRBD2 (5 bases). The V end lost 1 base, the J end lost 8 bases, and 13 bases lay between the germline ends. This CDR3 has 14 amino acids. The germline V gene encodes CDR1 LGHDT and CDR2 YNNKEL (reference sequence). CDR3 in amino acids: CASSQALDLGTQYF. Here the CDR3 DNA reads TGTGCCAGCAGCCAAGCGCTGGACTTAGGTACGCAGTATTTT.

CDR3 sequence (DNA): TGTGCCAGCAGAGAGACAGGGATTTCCCATGGCTACACCTTC. Its translation is CASRETGISHGYTF. This chain uses TRBV11-2 with TRBJ1-2; 7 nucleotides line up with TRBD1. The CDR3 extends over 14 amino acids. CDR1 is SGHAT, CDR2 FQNNGV, per germline. J gave up 6 bases and V 6 bases, and 10 bases lay outside the gene matches. The whole variable domain, remainder taken from reference TRBV11-2 and TRBJ1-2, is EAGVAQSPRYKIIEKRQSVAFWCNPISGHATLYWYQQILGQGPKLLIQFQNNGVVDDSQLPKDRFSAERLKGVDSTLKIQPAKLEDSAVYLCASRETGISHGYTFGSGTRLTVV.

The chain carries TRBV18 and TRBJ2-5, with 9 bases aligning to TRBD2. The V and J ends lost 0 bases and 5 bases, in that order; junction bases with no gene match: 4. The CDR3 consists of 15 residues. CDR1 is KGHSH, CDR2 LQKENI, per germline. CDR3 nucleotides: TGTGCCAGCTCACCACCGAGCCTAGCGGGGGAGACCCAGTACTTC. Protein: CASSPPSLAGETQYF.

V is TRBV6-5 and J is TRBJ1-1; D is possibly TRBD1 (5 bases). The CDR3 has 14 residues. V was pared by 2 bases and J by 11 bases, with 18 bases between. Germline lookup yields CDR1 MNHEY and CDR2 SVGAGI. CDR3 nucleotide sequence: TGTGCCAGCAGTTACACTGGGGCAAGGGAAGGGGCTTTCTTT. Translated: CASSYTGAREGAFF.